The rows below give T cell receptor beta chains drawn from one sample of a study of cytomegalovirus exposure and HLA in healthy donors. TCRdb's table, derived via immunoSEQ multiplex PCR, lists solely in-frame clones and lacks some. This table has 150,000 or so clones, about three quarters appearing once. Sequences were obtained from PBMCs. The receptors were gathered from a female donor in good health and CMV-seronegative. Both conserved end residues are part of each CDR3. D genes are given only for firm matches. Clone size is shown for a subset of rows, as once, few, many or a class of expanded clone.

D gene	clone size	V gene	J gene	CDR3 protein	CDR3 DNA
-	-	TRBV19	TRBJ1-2	CASTSGGRFNYGYTF	-
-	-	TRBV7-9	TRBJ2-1	CASTIGGDEQFF	TGTGCCAGCACCATCGGAGGCGATGAGCAGTTCTTC
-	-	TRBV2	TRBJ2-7	CASTETRPPGAYEQYF	TGTGCCAGCACGGAAACACGTCCCCCCGGGGCCTACGAGCAGTACTTC
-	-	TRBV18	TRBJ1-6	CASSPLPRTGGGNSPLHF	TGTGCCAGCTCACCACTCCCGCGGACTGGTGGAGGGAATTCACCCCTCCACTTT
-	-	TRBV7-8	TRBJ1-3	CASSLGGVARSGNTIYF	TGTGCCAGCAGCTTAGGAGGAGTCGCACGCTCTGGAAACACCATATATTTT
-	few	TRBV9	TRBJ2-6	CASSVGRGGGTGRSGANGLTF	TGTGCCAGCAGCGTAGGTAGGGGCGGGGGGACAGGGAGGAGCGGGGCCAACGGCCTGACTTTC
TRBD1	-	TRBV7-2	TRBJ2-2	CASSPGQGMNGELFF	TGTGCCAGCAGCCCGGGACAGGGGATGAACGGGGAGCTGTTTTTT
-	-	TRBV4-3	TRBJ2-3	CASSFRSADTQYF	TGCGCCAGCAGCTTTAGAAGTGCAGATACGCAGTATTTT
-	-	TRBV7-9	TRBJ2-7	CASSLNFHEQYF	TGTGCCAGCAGCTTAAACTTCCACGAGCAGTACTTC
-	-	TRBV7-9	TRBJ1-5	CASSLEPRQPQHF	TGTGCCAGCAGCCTGGAGCCTCGTCAGCCCCAGCATTTT
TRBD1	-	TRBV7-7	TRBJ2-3	CASSLRQGITDTQYF	TGTGCTAGCAGCTTAAGACAGGGCATCACAGATACGCAGTATTTT
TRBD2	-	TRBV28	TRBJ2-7	CASSQTGGEQYF	TGTGCCAGCAGTCAAACGGGAGGTGAGCAGTACTTC
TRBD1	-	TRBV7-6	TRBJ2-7	CASSLGTGNYEQYF	TGTGCCAGCAGCTTAGGGACAGGGAACTACGAGCAGTACTTC
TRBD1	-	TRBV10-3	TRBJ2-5	CAISDSARDSMQTQYF	TGTGCCATCAGTGATTCAGCCCGGGACAGTATGCAGACCCAGTACTTC
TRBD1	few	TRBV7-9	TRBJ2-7	CASSSQWTGPYEQYF	TGTGCCAGCAGCTCTCAGTGGACAGGACCCTACGAGCAGTACTTC
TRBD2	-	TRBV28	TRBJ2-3	CASSLLGSGVGTDTQYF	TGTGCCAGCAGTTTACTAGGTAGCGGGGTGGGCACAGATACGCAGTATTTT
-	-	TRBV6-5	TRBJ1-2	CASSLDRDGYTF	TGTGCCAGCAGCTTAGACAGAGATGGCTACACCTTC
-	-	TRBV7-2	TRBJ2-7	CASSLTNLPSYEQYF	TGTGCCAGCAGCTTAACTAACCTCCCCTCCTACGAGCAGTACTTC
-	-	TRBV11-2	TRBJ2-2	CASSRQGSTGELFF	TGTGCCAGCAGTCGTCAGGGGTCCACCGGGGAGCTGTTTTTT
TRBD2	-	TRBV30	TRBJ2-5	CAWEGRGSGGAGETQYF	TGTGCCTGGGAGGGCCGGGGGAGCGGGGGGGCGGGGGAGACCCAGTACTTC
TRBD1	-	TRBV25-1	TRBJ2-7	CASGQDRAYEQYF	TGTGCCAGCGGACAGGACAGAGCCTACGAGCAGTACTTC
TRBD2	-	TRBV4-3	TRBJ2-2	CASSQDSSGRAAGELFF	TGCGCCAGCAGCCAAGATTCCAGCGGGAGGGCCGCCGGGGAGCTGTTTTTT
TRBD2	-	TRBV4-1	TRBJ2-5	CASSQGGGTFEETQYF	TGCGCCAGCAGCCAAGGGGGAGGGACTTTCGAAGAGACCCAGTACTTC
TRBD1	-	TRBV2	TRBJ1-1	CARGTGVNTEAFF	TGTGCCAGGGGGACAGGGGTTAACACTGAAGCTTTCTTT
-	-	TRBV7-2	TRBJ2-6	CASSLLTTGVVGANGLTF	TGTGCCAGCAGCCTGCTAACGACTGGCGTCGTTGGGGCCAACGGCCTGACTTTC
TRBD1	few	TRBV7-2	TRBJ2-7	CASSPPTPWDSYEQYF	TGTGCCAGCAGCCCCCCTACGCCGTGGGACAGCTACGAGCAGTACTTC
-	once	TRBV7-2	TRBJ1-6	CASSLWGGGSSPLHF	TGTGCCAGCAGCTTATGGGGGGGTGGGAGTTCACCCCTCCACTTT
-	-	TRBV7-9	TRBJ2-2	CASRLRGRDTGELFF	TGTGCCAGCAGATTACGAGGCAGGGACACCGGGGAGCTGTTTTTT
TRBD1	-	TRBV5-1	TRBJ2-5	CASSPDRGETQYF	TGCGCCAGCAGCCCAGACAGGGGGGAGACCCAGTACTTC
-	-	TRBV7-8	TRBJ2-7	CASSLGSWVYEQYF	TGTGCCAGCAGCTTAGGGAGCTGGGTATACGAGCAGTACTTC
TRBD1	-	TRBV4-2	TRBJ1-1	CASSPRYGGGVTEAFF	TGTGCCAGCAGCCCACGTTATGGAGGGGGCGTTACTGAAGCTTTCTTT
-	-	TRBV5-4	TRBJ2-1	CASSLGSSEGNEQFF	TGTGCCAGCAGCTTGGGGAGTAGCGAGGGCAATGAGCAGTTCTTC
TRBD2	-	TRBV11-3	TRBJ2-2	CASSPTSDTGELFF	TGTGCCAGCAGCCCTACTAGCGACACCGGGGAGCTGTTTTTT
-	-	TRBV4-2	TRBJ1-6	CASSQDRQGNSPLHF	TGTGCCAGCAGCCAAGATCGCCAGGGTAATTCACCCCTCCACTTT
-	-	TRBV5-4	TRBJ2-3	CASHDGAGASTDTQYF	TGTGCCAGCCACGACGGAGCAGGGGCTAGCACAGATACGCAGTATTTT
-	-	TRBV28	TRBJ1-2	CASSDDSFYGYTF	TGTGCCAGCAGTGACGACAGCTTCTATGGCTACACCTTC
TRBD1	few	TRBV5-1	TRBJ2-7	CASSLEQGSNEQYF	TGCGCCAGCAGCCTAGAACAGGGGAGCAACGAGCAGTACTTC
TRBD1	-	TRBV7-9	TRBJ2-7	CASSLEQGVYEQYF	TGTGCCAGCAGCTTAGAACAGGGGGTCTACGAGCAGTACTTC
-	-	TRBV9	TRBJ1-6	CASSTGPRGSPLHF	TGTGCCAGCAGCACCGGGCCCCGGGGTTCACCCCTCCACTTT
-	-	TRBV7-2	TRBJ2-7	CASSSDSLSSYEQYF	TGTGCCAGCAGCTCCGACTCTCTCAGTTCCTACGAGCAGTACTTC
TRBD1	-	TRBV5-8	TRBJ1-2	CASSSRGRGQGGYTF	TGTGCCAGCAGCTCCAGAGGCAGGGGGCAAGGTGGCTACACCTTC
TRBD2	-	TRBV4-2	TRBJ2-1	CASSQTSGRGRNEQFF	TGTGCCAGCAGCCAGACTAGCGGGAGGGGCCGCAATGAGCAGTTCTTC
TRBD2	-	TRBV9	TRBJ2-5	CASSPGASGGVETQYF	TGTGCCAGCTCACCAGGGGCTAGCGGGGGGGTGGAGACCCAGTACTTC
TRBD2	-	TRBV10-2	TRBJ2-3	CASQGTSGVTDTQYF	TGCGCCTCCCAGGGTACCAGCGGGGTGACAGATACGCAGTATTTT
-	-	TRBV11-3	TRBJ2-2	CASSSGPVNTGELFF	TGTGCCAGCAGCTCAGGTCCGGTGAACACCGGGGAGCTGTTTTTT
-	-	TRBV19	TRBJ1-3	CASTLRDAGNTIYF	TGTGCCAGTACCTTGAGGGATGCTGGAAACACCATATATTTT
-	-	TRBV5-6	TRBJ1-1	CASSLEQLNTEAFF	TGTGCCAGCAGCTTGGAACAGTTGAACACTGAAGCTTTCTTT
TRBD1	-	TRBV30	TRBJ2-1	CAWSRQGIVFYNEQFF	TGTGCCTGGAGCAGACAGGGAATCGTATTTTACAATGAGCAGTTCTTC
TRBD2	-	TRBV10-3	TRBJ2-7	CATLTTSGTYEQYF	TGTGCCACCCTGACGACTAGCGGGACCTACGAGCAGTACTTC
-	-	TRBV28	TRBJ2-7	CASSPATGIDEQYF	TGTGCCAGCAGCCCGGCGACAGGTATCGACGAGCAGTACTTC
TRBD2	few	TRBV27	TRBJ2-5	CASRTAGGQETQYF	TGTGCCAGCAGGACGGCGGGGGGACAAGAGACCCAGTACTTC
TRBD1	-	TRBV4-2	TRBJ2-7	CASSQVGQGIFEQYF	TGTGCCAGCAGCCAAGTGGGACAGGGGATCTTCGAGCAGTACTTC
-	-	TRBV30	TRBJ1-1	CARYSGRNTEAFF	TGTGCCCGATACTCTGGGAGGAACACTGAAGCTTTCTTT
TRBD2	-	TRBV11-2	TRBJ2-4	CASSFRAGEAKNIQYF	TGTGCCAGCAGCTTCCGGGCGGGAGAGGCCAAAAACATTCAGTACTTC
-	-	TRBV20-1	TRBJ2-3	CSARGGDTQYF	TGCAGTGCGAGGGGGGGGGATACGCAGTATTTT